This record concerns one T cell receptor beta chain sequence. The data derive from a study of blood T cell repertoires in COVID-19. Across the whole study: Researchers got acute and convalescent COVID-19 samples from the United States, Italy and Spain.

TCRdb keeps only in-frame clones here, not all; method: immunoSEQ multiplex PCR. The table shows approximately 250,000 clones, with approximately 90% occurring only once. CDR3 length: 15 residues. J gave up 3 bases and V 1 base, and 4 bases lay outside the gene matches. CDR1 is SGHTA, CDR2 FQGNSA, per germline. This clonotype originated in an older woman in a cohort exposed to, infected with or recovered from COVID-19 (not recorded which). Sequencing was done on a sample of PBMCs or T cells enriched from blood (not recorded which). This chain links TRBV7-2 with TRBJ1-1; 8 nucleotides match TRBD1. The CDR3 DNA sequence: TGTGCCAGCAGCTTAGGGACAGGGCCGTACACTGAAGCTTTCTTT. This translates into CASSLGTGPYTEAFF.